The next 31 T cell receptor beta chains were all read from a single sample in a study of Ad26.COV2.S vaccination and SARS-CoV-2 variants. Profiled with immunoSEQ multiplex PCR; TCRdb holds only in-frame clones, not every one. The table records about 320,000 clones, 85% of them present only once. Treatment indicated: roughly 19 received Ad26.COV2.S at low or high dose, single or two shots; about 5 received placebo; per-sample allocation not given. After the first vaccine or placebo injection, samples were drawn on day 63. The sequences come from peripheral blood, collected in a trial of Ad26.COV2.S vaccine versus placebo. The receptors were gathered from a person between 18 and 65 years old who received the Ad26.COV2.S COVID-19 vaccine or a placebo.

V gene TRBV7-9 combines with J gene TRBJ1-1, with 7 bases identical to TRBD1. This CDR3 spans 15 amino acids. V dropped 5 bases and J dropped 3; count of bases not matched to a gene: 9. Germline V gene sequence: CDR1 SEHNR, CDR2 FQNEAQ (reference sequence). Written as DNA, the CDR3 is TGTGCCAGCAGCCCGCTGACAGGGTCCGACACTGAAGCTTTCTTT. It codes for CASSPLTGSDTEAFF.

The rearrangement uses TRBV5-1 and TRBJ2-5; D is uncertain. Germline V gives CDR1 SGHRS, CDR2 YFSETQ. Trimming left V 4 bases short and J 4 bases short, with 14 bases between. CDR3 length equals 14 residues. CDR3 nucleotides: TGCGCCAGCAGCCCGGCTGGTGTTGGAGAGACCCAGTACTTC. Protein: CASSPAGVGETQYF.

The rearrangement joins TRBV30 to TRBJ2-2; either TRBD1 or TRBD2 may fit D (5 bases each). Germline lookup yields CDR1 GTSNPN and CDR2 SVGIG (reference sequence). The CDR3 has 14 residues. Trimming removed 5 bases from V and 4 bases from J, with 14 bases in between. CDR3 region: CAWLGTQFTGELFF. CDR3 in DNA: TGTGCCTGGTTGGGGACCCAGTTCACCGGGGAGCTGTTTTTT.

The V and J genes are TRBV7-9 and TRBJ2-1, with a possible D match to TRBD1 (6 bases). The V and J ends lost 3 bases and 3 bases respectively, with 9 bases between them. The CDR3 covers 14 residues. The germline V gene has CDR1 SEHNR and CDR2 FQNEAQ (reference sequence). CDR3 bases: TGTGCCAGCAGCTTGGTACAGGGCTACAATGAGCAGTTCTTC. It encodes CASSLVQGYNEQFF.

In DNA form, the CDR3 reads TGCAGCGTTCGGGGGAGCTCTGGAAACACCATATATTTT. Its protein is CSVRGSSGNTIYF. The chain has TRBV29-1 and TRBJ1-3, with D tentatively TRBD1 (5 bases). Between the trimmed V and J ends, which lost 5 bases and 0 bases, there was a span of 8 bases. CDR1 is SQVTM and CDR2 is ANQGSEA in the germline V gene. The CDR3 totals 13 residues.

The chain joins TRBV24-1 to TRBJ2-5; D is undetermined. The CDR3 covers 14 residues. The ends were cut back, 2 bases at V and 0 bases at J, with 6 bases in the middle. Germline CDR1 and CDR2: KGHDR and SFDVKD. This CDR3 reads CATSDSVYQETQYF. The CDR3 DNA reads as TGTGCCACCAGTGATTCGGTGTACCAAGAGACCCAGTACTTC.

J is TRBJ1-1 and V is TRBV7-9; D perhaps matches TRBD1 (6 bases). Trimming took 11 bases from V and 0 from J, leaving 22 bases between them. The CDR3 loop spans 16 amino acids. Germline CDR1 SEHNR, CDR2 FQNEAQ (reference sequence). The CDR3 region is CAGDRGRDNMNTEAFF. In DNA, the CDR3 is TGTGCCGGAGACCGCGGCCGGGACAACATGAACACTGAAGCTTTCTTT.

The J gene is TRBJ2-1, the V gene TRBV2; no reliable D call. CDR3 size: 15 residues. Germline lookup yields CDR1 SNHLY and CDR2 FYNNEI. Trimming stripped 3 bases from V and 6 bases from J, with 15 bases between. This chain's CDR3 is CASSDFGWVGNEQFF. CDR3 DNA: TGTGCCAGCAGTGATTTTGGTTGGGTGGGCAATGAGCAGTTCTTC.

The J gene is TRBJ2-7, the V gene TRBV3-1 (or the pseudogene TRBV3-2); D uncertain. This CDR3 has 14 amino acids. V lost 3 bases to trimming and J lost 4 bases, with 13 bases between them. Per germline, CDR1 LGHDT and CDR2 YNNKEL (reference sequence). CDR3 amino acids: CASSHQTLHYEQYF. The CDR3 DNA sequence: TGTGCCAGCAGCCATCAGACCCTTCATTACGAGCAGTACTTC.

In DNA, the CDR3 is TGTGCCAGCAGCCTAAGACGACAGGGGGTAGTCTATGGCTACACCTTC. It translates to CASSLRRQGVVYGYTF. The chain is built from TRBV5-4 and TRBJ1-2; 9 nucleotides agree with TRBD1. Trimming cost V 4 bases and J 4 bases; bases outside gene matches: 11. This CDR3 region has 16 residues. Germline V CDR1 and CDR2: SGHNT, YYREEE (reference sequence). Full variable domain (missing parts from reference TRBV5-4 and TRBJ1-2): ETGVTQSPTHLIKTRGQQVTLRCSSQSGHNTVSWYQQALGQGPQFIFQYYREEENGRGNFPPRFSGLQFPNYSSELNVNALELDDSALYLCASSLRRQGVVYGYTFGSGTRLTVV.

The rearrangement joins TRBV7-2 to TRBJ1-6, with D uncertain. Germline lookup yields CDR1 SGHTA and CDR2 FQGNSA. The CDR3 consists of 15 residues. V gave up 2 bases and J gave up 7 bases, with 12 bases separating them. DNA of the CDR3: TGTGCCAGCAGCTTAAAGAGGGTCGTAAATTCACCCCTCCACTTT. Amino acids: CASSLKRVVNSPLHF.

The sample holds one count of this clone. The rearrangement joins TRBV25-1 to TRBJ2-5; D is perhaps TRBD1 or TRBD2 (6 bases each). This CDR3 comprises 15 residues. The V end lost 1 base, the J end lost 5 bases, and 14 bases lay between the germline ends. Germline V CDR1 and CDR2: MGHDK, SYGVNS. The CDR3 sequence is CASSEFRGAGETQYF. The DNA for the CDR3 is TGTGCCAGCAGTGAATTCAGGGGAGCGGGTGAGACCCAGTACTTC.

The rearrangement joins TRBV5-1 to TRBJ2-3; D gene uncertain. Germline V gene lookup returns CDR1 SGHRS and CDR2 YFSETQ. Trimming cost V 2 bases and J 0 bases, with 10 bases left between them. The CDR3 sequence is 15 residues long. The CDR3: CASSFDGPSTDTQYF. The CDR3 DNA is TGCGCCAGCAGCTTCGACGGACCAAGCACAGATACGCAGTATTTT.

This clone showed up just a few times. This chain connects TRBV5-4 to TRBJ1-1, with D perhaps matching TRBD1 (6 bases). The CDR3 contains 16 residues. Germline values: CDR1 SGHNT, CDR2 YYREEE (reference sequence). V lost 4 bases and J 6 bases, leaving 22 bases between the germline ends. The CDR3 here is CASSPRLQVKGAEAFF. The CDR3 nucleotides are TGTGCCAGCAGCCCCCGCTTACAGGTTAAGGGGGCTGAAGCTTTCTTT.

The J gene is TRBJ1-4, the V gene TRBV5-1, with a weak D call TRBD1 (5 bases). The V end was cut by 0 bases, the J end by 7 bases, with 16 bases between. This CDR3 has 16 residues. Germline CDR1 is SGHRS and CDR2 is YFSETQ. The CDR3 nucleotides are TGCGCCAGCAGCTTGGTTGGGTCCAGGGCGGGTGAAAAACTGTTTTTT. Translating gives CASSLVGSRAGEKLFF.

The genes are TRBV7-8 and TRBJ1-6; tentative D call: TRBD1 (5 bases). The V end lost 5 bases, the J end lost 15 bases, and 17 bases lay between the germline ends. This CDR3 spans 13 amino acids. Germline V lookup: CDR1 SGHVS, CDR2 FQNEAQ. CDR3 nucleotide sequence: TGTGCCAGCAGCGAAGACAGCGCGTTACGCCTCCACTTT. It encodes CASSEDSALRLHF.

This CDR3 is CASSVGGPRSAGELFF. CDR3 DNA: TGTGCCAGCAGCGTAGGCGGTCCTCGAAGCGCCGGGGAGCTGTTTTTT. The rearrangement links TRBV9 to TRBJ2-2; D is unclear. The CDR3 is 16 residues long. V was clipped by 0 bases and J by 6 bases, with 15 bases between them. Germline V gene sequence: CDR1 SGDLS, CDR2 YYNGEE. Full variable domain (missing parts from reference TRBV9 and TRBJ2-2): DSGVTQTPKHLITATGQRVTLRCSPRSGDLSVYWYQQSLDQGLQFLIQYYNGEERAKGNILERFSAQQFPDLHSELNLSSLELGDSALYFCASSVGGPRSAGELFFGEGSRLTVL.

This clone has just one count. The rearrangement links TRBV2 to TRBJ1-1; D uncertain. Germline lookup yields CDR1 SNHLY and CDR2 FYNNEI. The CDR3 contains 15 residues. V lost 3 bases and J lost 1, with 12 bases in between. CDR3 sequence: CASSEDGPRNTEAFF. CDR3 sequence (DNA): TGTGCCAGCAGTGAGGACGGACCCAGGAACACTGAAGCTTTCTTT.

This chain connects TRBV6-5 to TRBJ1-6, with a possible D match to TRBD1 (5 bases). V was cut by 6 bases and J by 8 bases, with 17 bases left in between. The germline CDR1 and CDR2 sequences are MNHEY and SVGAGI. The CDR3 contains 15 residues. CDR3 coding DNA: TGTGCCAGCAGGGGTGGGGGGAAGAGTTATTCACCCCTCCACTTT. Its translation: CASRGGGKSYSPLHF.

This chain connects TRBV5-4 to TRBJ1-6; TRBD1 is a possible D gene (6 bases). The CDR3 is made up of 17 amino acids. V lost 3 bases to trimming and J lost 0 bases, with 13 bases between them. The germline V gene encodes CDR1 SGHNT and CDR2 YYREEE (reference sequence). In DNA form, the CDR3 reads TGTGCCAGCAGCTCCGGACAGATGAGCTCCTATAATTCACCCCTCCACTTT. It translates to CASSSGQMSSYNSPLHF.

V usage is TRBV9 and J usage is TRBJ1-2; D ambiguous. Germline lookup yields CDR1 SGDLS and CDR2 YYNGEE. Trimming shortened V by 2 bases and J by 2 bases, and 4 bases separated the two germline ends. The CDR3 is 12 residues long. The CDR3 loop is CASSVSNYGYTF. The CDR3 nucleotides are TGTGCCAGCAGCGTCTCGAACTATGGCTACACCTTC.

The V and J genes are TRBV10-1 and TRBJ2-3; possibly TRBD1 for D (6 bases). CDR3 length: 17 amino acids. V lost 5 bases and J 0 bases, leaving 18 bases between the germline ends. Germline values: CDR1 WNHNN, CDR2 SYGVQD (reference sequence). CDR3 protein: CASSSLPGQLSTDTQYF. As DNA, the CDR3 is TGCGCCAGCAGTAGTCTTCCGGGACAACTTAGCACAGATACGCAGTATTTT.

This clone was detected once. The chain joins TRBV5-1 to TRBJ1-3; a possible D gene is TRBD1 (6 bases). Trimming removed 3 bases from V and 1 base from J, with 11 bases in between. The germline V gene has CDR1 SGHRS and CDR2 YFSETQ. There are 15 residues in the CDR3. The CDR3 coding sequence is TGCGCCAGCAGCTCGGCGGGGGCATCTGGAAACACCATATATTTT. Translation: CASSSAGASGNTIYF.

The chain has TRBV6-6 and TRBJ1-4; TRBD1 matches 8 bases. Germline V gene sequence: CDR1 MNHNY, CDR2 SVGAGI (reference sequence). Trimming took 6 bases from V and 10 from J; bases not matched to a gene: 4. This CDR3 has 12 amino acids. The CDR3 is CASRQGDGKLFF. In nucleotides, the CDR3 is TGTGCCAGCAGACAGGGGGACGGAAAACTGTTTTTT.

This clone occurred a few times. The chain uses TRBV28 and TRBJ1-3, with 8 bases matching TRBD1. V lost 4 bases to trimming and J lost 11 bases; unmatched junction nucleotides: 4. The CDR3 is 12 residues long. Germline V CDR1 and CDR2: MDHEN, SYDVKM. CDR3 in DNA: TGTGCCAGCAGTTCCTCACAGGGGGCCATATATTTT. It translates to CASSSSQGAIYF.

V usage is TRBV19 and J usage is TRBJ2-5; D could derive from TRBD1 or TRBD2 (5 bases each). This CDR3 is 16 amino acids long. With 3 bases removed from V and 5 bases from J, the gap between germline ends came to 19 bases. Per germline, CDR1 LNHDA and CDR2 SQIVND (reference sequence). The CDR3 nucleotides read TGTGCCAGTAGTATCCGGGACCTTCCGGGCGCGGAGACCCAGTACTTC. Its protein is CASSIRDLPGAETQYF.

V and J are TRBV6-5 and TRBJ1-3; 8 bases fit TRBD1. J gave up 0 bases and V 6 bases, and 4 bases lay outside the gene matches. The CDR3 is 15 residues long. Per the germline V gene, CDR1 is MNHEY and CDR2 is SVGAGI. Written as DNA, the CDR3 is TGTGCCAGCAGCTTAGACAGGGGCTCTGGAAACACCATATATTTT. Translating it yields CASSLDRGSGNTIYF.

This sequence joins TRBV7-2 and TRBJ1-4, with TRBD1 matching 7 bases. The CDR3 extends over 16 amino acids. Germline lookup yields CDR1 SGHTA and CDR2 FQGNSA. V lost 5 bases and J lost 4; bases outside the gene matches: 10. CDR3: CASSPGDSPGNEKLFF. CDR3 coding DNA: TGTGCCAGCAGCCCCGGGGACAGCCCTGGTAATGAAAAACTGTTTTTT.

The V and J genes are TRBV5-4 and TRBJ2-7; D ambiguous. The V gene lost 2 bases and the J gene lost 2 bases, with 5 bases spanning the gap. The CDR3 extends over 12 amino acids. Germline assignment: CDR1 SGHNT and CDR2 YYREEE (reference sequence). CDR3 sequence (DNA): TGTGCCAGCAGCTTCCCGCCCTACGAGCAGTACTTC. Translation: CASSFPPYEQYF.

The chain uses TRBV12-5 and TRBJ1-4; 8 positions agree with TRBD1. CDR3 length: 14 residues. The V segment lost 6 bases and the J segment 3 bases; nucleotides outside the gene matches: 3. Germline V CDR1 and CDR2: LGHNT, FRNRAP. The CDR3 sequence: CASGPTGANEKLFF. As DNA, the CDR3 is TGTGCTAGTGGCCCGACAGGGGCTAATGAAAAACTGTTTTTT. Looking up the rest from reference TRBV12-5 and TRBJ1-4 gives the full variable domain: DARVTQTPRHKVTEMGQEVTMRCQPILGHNTVFWYRQTMMQGLELLAYFRNRAPLDDSGMPKDRFSAEMPDATLATLKIQPSEPRDSAVYFCASGPTGANEKLFFGSGTQLSVL.

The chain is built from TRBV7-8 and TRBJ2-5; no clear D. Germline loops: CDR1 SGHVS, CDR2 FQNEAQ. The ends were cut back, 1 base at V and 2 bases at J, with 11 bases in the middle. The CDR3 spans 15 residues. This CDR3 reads CASSLESQLQETQYF. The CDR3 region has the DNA TGTGCCAGCAGCTTAGAGAGCCAGCTTCAAGAGACCCAGTACTTC. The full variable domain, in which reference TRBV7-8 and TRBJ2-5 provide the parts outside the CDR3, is GAGVSQSPRYKVAKRGQDVALRCDPISGHVSLFWYQQALGQGPEFLTYFQNEAQLDKSGLPSDRFFAERPEGSVSTLKIQRTQQEDSAVYLCASSLESQLQETQYFGPGTRLLVL.